This T cell receptor beta chain was recovered during a study of PD-L1 blockade in urothelial cancer. The wider study: At some point between 2013 and 2014 therapy began: atezolizumab 1,200 mg intravenously every 3 weeks. The number of prior chemotherapy regimens per patient was 0 to 3.

Per the germline V gene, CDR1 is SGDLS and CDR2 is YYNGEE. The germline V and J ends were trimmed by 4 bases and 1 base, with 14 bases remaining between them. The CDR3 has 15 residues. Sequencing used immunoSEQ multiplex PCR; TCRdb keeps in-frame clones, though not all of them. This table holds about 50,000 clones, approximately 80% found once. The time point: peripheral blood 6 weeks after treatment start. The receptor was derived from a man in his 70s with urothelial cancer. The specimen was PBMCs, collected around atezolizumab (anti-PD-L1) treatment. J is TRBJ2-5 and V is TRBV9; a possible D gene is TRBD2 (5 bases). The CDR3 DNA sequence: TGTGCCAGCAGCCCCCAGGTGGGAGCCCAAGAGACCCAGTACTTC. This translates into CASSPQVGAQETQYF.